This entry lists 12 T cell receptor beta chains sequenced from one sample in a study of identical twins (TCRdb year 2016). Library preparation used 5' RACE. Sequencing relied on an Illumina HiSeq 2000. The public reads were run again by TCRdb, first through fastp at Q25 and then through MiXCR, and only productive beta chains were kept. CDR3 protein duplicates are merged, each entry listing the most common genes and DNA. Recorded for this sample are 400,000 to 500,000 distinct CDR3 sequences; approximately 17% of them occurred a single time. The top ten hold 12% of the sample. The specimen was naive T cells sorted from blood. The cell subset or site label on this specimen signifies: cells isolated with a human naive T-cell isolation kit. These receptors came from a man aged 50-59 years in good health.

This clonotype came up many times. The chain has TRBV5-1 and TRBJ1-1; D gene uncertain. CDR1 is SGHRS, CDR2 YFSETQ, per germline. Between the trimmed V and J ends, which lost 4 bases and 8 bases, there was a span of 12 bases. CDR3 length: 12 amino acids. CDR3 amino acids: CASSPFIGEAFF. DNA for the CDR3: TGCGCCAGCAGCCCCTTTATCGGAGAAGCTTTCTTT.

This chain connects TRBV7-6 to TRBJ2-7, with 13 bases identical to TRBD2. After removal of 5 bases from V and 4 bases from J, the junction contained 11 bases not matched to a gene. The CDR3 contains 17 residues. Germline CDR1 SGHVS, CDR2 FNYEAQ. The chain's CDR3 is CASSRLPRTSGGYEQYF. The CDR3 coding sequence is TGTGCCAGCAGCCGCCTGCCCCGGACTAGCGGGGGTTACGAGCAGTACTTC. The full variable domain, its missing parts supplied by reference TRBV7-6 and TRBJ2-7, is GAGVSQSPRYKVTKRGQDVALRCDPISGHVSLYWYRQALGQGPEFLTYFNYEAQQDKSGLPNDRFSAERPEGSISTLTIQRTEQRDSAMYRCASSRLPRTSGGYEQYFGPGTRLTVT.

On this clonotype: A much larger clone lies one base from this, so it may be a read error. The rearrangement joins TRBV25-1 to TRBJ2-3; no definite D call. From germline, CDR1 is MGHDK and CDR2 SYGVNS. The CDR3 covers 14 residues. CDR3 region: CASSTWAAPDTRYF. The CDR3 DNA reads TGTGCCAGCAGTACATGGGCCGCTCCAGATACGCGGTATTTT.

This clonotype was detected only a few times. The chain is built from TRBV5-1 and TRBJ2-1; 8 positions match TRBD1. Germline V lookup: CDR1 SGHRS, CDR2 YFSETQ. Trimming removed 3 bases from V and 0 bases from J; junction bases left unmatched: 2. This CDR3 spans 15 amino acids. In DNA form, the CDR3 reads TGCGCCAGCAGCTGGACAGGGATCTCCTACAATGAGCAGTTCTTC. This encodes CASSWTGISYNEQFF.

This clonotype was seen repeatedly, ten times or more. The chain is built from TRBV7-2 and TRBJ1-2, with a weak D call TRBD1 (5 bases). The CDR3 length is 13 residues. The V and J ends lost 5 bases and 2 bases respectively, with 9 bases between them. Germline V lookup: CDR1 SGHTA, CDR2 FQGNSA. In DNA form, the CDR3 reads TGTGCCAGCAGCAGGGACGGAAACTATGGCTACACCTTC. Translating it yields CASSRDGNYGYTF.

Points on this clonotype: An end of the junction differs from the germline gene, which may be a read error. J is TRBJ2-1 and V is TRBV7-9; 7 nucleotides agree with TRBD1. The CDR3 is 14 residues long. Germline V gene data show CDR1 as SEHNR and CDR2 as FQNEAQ (reference sequence). In nucleotides, the CDR3 is TGTGCCAGCAGCCTAGCCGGGACAGTGAATGAGCAGTTCTTC. Residues: CASSLAGTVNEQFF.

This clonotype occurred a few times. This chain joins TRBV7-9 and TRBJ2-7; 8 bases map to TRBD1. The CDR3 sequence is 16 residues long. Per the germline V gene, CDR1 is SEHNR and CDR2 is FQNEAQ (reference sequence). J was trimmed by 1 base and V by 4 bases; bases with no gene match: 9. CDR3 DNA: TGTGCCAGCAGCTCCCAGCCGACAGGGGAATCCTACGAGCAGTACTTC. This encodes CASSSQPTGESYEQYF.

V is TRBV6-1 and J is TRBJ2-5; D not certain. The CDR3 has 14 residues. V was cut by 6 bases and J by 0 bases, with 11 bases left in between. Looked up from germline, CDR1 is MNHNS and CDR2 is SASEGT. CDR3 coding DNA: TGTGCCAGCAGAAGCGCCCAGTACCAAGAGACCCAGTACTTC. Translated, it gives CASRSAQYQETQYF.

This clonotype was counted between two and nine times. The V and J genes are TRBV20-1 and TRBJ2-1; D may be TRBD1 (7 bases). The CDR3 consists of 13 residues. CDR1 is DFQATT, CDR2 SNEGSKA, per germline (reference sequence). Trimming pared 0 bases from V and 10 bases from J, leaving 13 bases between. The CDR3 is CSARDRQGGEQFF. The CDR3 region has the DNA TGCAGTGCTAGAGACCGACAGGGAGGCGAGCAGTTCTTC.

The table lists this clonotype with many counts. V usage is TRBV5-1 and J usage is TRBJ1-1; no firm D call. The CDR3 runs 13 residues. Germline lookup yields CDR1 SGHRS and CDR2 YFSETQ. The ends were cut back, 5 bases at V and 4 bases at J, with 12 bases in the middle. Here the CDR3 DNA reads TGCGCCAGCAGTGGGTTGTTTAGCACTGAAGCTTTCTTT. Translating gives CASSGLFSTEAFF.

The genes are TRBV19 and TRBJ2-1; D might be TRBD2 (5 bases). Germline V lookup: CDR1 LNHDA, CDR2 SQIVND (reference sequence). The CDR3 is made up of 16 amino acids. Trimming removed 0 bases from V and 3 bases from J, with 12 bases in between. The CDR3 DNA follows: TGTGCCAGTAGTATAGATCTCGGACTCAACTACAATGAGCAGTTCTTC. This codes for CASSIDLGLNYNEQFF.

The chain links TRBV29-1 to TRBJ2-1; weak D call: TRBD2 (7 bases). This CDR3 contains 17 residues. Germline V gene sequence: CDR1 SQVTM, CDR2 ANQGSEA. Trimming stripped 6 bases from V and 1 base from J, with 22 bases between. This chain's CDR3 is CSVRWGGPLGSYNEQFF. In DNA, the CDR3 is TGCAGCGTCCGCTGGGGGGGGCCCCTTGGATCCTACAATGAGCAGTTCTTC.